The 31 T cell receptor beta chains listed next were all sequenced from one sample in a study of blood T cell repertoires in COVID-19. Assay used: immunoSEQ multiplex PCR; TCRdb lists only in-frame clones, some missing. Counted here are about 260,000 clones, approximately 90% occurring once; the ten biggest clones make up approximately 3.3%. Input material: peripheral blood. Receptor source: a middle-aged woman with acute or convalescent COVID-19.

V is TRBV4-2 and J is TRBJ2-2; 11 nucleotides match TRBD2. V lost 0 bases and J lost 13; bases outside the gene matches: 7. Germline CDR1 and CDR2: LGHNA and YNFKEQ. CDR3 length equals 15 residues. The CDR3, as DNA: TGTGCCAGCAGCCAAGATCCAATAGCGGGGGGGCGGCTGTTTTTT. Its translation is CASSQDPIAGGRLFF.

The chain carries TRBV5-4 and TRBJ2-5, with TRBD1 as a possible D gene (5 bases). The CDR3 covers 14 residues. V gave up 4 bases and J gave up 0 bases, with 10 bases separating them. CDR1 is SGHNT, CDR2 YYREEE, per germline (reference sequence). Here the CDR3 DNA reads TGTGCCAGCAGCAGCAGGGTCTACCAAGAGACCCAGTACTTC. Amino acids: CASSSRVYQETQYF.

The rearrangement links TRBV2 to TRBJ1-2; D not certain. V was shortened by 3 bases and J by 4 bases, with 9 bases between the two germline ends. The CDR3 spans 13 residues. CDR1 is SNHLY, CDR2 FYNNEI, per germline. CDR3 protein: CASSEWATYGYTF. The DNA for the CDR3 is TGTGCCAGCAGTGAGTGGGCCACCTATGGCTACACCTTC.

This clone was detected a few times. This chain links TRBV10-3 with TRBJ1-2; TRBD1 is a possible D gene (6 bases). V shed 6 bases and J shed 8 bases, with 10 bases lying between them. The CDR3 has 11 residues. Germline-derived CDR1 and CDR2 are ENHRY and SYGVKD. The CDR3 protein is CAIRAGDGYTF. CDR3 bases: TGTGCCATCAGGGCAGGGGACGGCTACACCTTC.

The rearrangement uses TRBV5-1 and TRBJ2-3; 9 positions match TRBD2. Per the germline V gene, CDR1 is SGHRS and CDR2 is YFSETQ. After removal of 4 bases from V and 1 base from J, the junction contained 4 bases not matched to a gene. CDR3 length: 15 residues. CDR3 nucleotide sequence: TGCGCCAGCAGCGCCCAGCGGGGGGGCACAGATACGCAGTATTTT. This codes for CASSAQRGGTDTQYF. Drawing the rest from reference TRBV5-1 and TRBJ2-3, the complete variable domain is KAGVTQTPRYLIKTRGQQVTLSCSPISGHRSVSWYQQTPGQGLQFLFEYFSETQRNKGNFPGRFSGRQFSNSRSEMNVSTLELGDSALYLCASSAQRGGTDTQYFGPGTRLTVL.

The chain uses TRBV18 and TRBJ1-3; tentative D call: TRBD1 (6 bases). V was shortened by 3 bases and J by 0 bases, with 15 bases between the two germline ends. The CDR3 contains 17 residues. Per the germline V gene, CDR1 is KGHSH and CDR2 is LQKENI. CDR3: CASSPPYAGASGNTIYF. Here the CDR3 DNA reads TGTGCCAGCTCACCCCCTTATGCGGGGGCCTCTGGAAACACCATATATTTT.

The V call is TRBV6-6, the J call TRBJ2-6, with 10 nucleotides matching TRBD1. This CDR3 has 17 residues. Germline V gene sequence: CDR1 MNHNY, CDR2 SVGAGI (reference sequence). The V segment lost 5 bases and the J segment 2 bases; nucleotides outside the gene matches: 6. DNA for the CDR3: TGTGCCAGCAGTCCGCGACAGGGGGCAACTGGGGCCAACGTCCTGACTTTC. Its protein product is CASSPRQGATGANVLTF.

The chain couples TRBV6-6 to TRBJ1-1, with 8 bases identical to TRBD1. The germline gives CDR1 MNHNY, CDR2 SVGAGI (reference sequence). J gave up 8 bases and V 5 bases, and 19 bases lay outside the gene matches. CDR3 length: 17 residues. CDR3 in amino acids: CASSRRITGTGRSEAFF. CDR3 coding DNA: TGTGCCAGCAGTCGACGTATAACGGGGACAGGACGGAGCGAAGCTTTCTTT.

This chain connects TRBV9 to TRBJ1-6; D may be TRBD1 (5 bases). V was cut by 4 bases and J by 7 bases, with 18 bases left in between. This CDR3 has 16 residues. CDR1 SGDLS and CDR2 YYNGEE come from the germline V gene. CDR3 region: CASSLQDRDLNSPLHF. Written as DNA, the CDR3 is TGTGCCAGCAGCCTCCAAGACCGGGACTTGAATTCACCCCTCCACTTT.

The V call is TRBV2, the J call TRBJ2-2; D might be TRBD2 (6 bases). The CDR3 totals 15 residues. Trimming left V 6 bases short and J 8 bases short, with 19 bases between. From germline, CDR1 is SNHLY and CDR2 FYNNEI. The CDR3 here is CASSLTLAVGGELFF. The CDR3 DNA is TGTGCCAGCAGCCTCACACTAGCAGTGGGTGGGGAGCTGTTTTTT.

This chain joins TRBV24-1 and TRBJ2-2; 10 bases fit TRBD2. The V gene end was trimmed by 6 bases and the J gene end by 2 bases; junction bases not matched to a gene: 5. CDR1 is KGHDR and CDR2 is SFDVKD in the germline V gene. CDR3 length equals 16 residues. The CDR3 DNA reads as TGTGCCACCAGTTCGTGGACTAGCGGTAACACCGGGGAGCTGTTTTTT. Encoded protein: CATSSWTSGNTGELFF.

This rearrangement joins TRBV30 to TRBJ1-6; tentatively, D is TRBD1 (5 bases). CDR3 length: 13 residues. CDR1 and CDR2 from the germline V gene are GTSNPN and SVGIG (reference sequence). V was cut by 3 bases and J by 9 bases, with 12 bases left in between. CDR3: CAWRQGFGSPLHF. The CDR3 nucleotides are TGTGCCTGGAGGCAGGGTTTCGGTTCACCCCTCCACTTT.

The chain has TRBV11-2 and TRBJ2-5, with a possible D match to TRBD2 (6 bases). Germline V lookup: CDR1 SGHAT, CDR2 FQNNGV. This CDR3 is 13 amino acids long. Trimming left V 6 bases short and J 5 bases short, with 13 bases between. This CDR3 reads CASRTAGFETQYF. In DNA, the CDR3 is TGTGCCAGCAGAACGGCGGGATTCGAGACCCAGTACTTC.

The V gene is TRBV12-3 or TRBV12-4, the J gene TRBJ1-5; D might be TRBD1 (6 bases). V was cut by 3 bases and J by 4 bases, with 7 bases left in between. This CDR3 has 13 amino acids. The CDR3 DNA reads as TGTGCCAGCAGTTTTGGACAGAATCAGCCCCAGCATTTT. Its translation: CASSFGQNQPQHF.

The V gene is TRBV2, the J gene TRBJ1-6; TRBD1 aligns across 9 bases. This CDR3 is built from 13 residues. CDR1 is SNHLY and CDR2 is FYNNEI in the germline V gene. The ends lost 1 base at V and 14 bases at J; junction bases unmatched: 3. CDR3 bases: TGTGCCAGCAGTGAAGTTCGACAGGGGGCCCTCCACTTT. This translates into CASSEVRQGALHF.

This chain uses TRBV7-2 with TRBJ1-2, with D unresolved. This CDR3 region has 14 residues. The germline CDR1 and CDR2 sequences are SGHTA and FQGNSA. Trimming shortened V by 2 bases and J by 4 bases, and 11 bases separated the two germline ends. The CDR3 DNA sequence: TGTGCCAGCAGCTTATTTAGCCTGCTCTATGGCTACACCTTC. It encodes CASSLFSLLYGYTF.

This chain connects TRBV2 to TRBJ2-7, with D tentatively TRBD2 (6 bases). Germline V gene lookup returns CDR1 SNHLY and CDR2 FYNNEI. Trimming took 8 bases from V and 0 from J, leaving 14 bases between them. This CDR3 has 14 amino acids. Here the CDR3 DNA reads TGTGCCAGCGGAGGGCTATCCACCTCCTACGAGCAGTACGTC. Protein: CASGGLSTSYEQYV.

This clone showed up just a few times. The V call is TRBV7-2, the J call TRBJ2-3; D unresolved. This CDR3 has 15 amino acids. In germline, CDR1 is SGHTA, CDR2 FQGNSA. V was clipped by 3 bases and J by 1 base, with 11 bases between them. This CDR3 reads CASSFPSPRTDTQYF. CDR3 bases: TGTGCCAGCAGCTTCCCTAGTCCACGCACAGATACGCAGTATTTT.

V and J are TRBV4-2 and TRBJ1-2; D is unresolved. This CDR3 has 15 amino acids. The germline V gene has CDR1 LGHNA and CDR2 YNFKEQ. Trimming took 3 bases from V and 2 from J, leaving 13 bases between them. CDR3 sequence (DNA): TGTGCCAGCAGCCAGCCGGATGCGGCCAACTATGGCTACACCTTC. This encodes CASSQPDAANYGYTF.

The rearrangement links TRBV4-2 to TRBJ1-2; D is undetermined. CDR3 length: 13 residues. V gave up 2 bases and J gave up 6 bases, with 10 bases separating them. CDR1 LGHNA and CDR2 YNFKEQ come from the germline V gene. CDR3 sequence (DNA): TGTGCCAGCAGCCAATCGCAGATGAATGGCTACACCTTC. Its protein is CASSQSQMNGYTF.

The chain carries TRBV2 and TRBJ1-3; D may be TRBD1 (5 bases). V was shortened by 1 base and J by 4 bases, with 11 bases between the two germline ends. The CDR3 length is 15 residues. Germline V lookup: CDR1 SNHLY, CDR2 FYNNEI. Written as DNA, the CDR3 is TGTGCCAGCAGTGAAGTCAGGGCGAGAGGAAACACCATATATTTT. As protein: CASSEVRARGNTIYF.

The chain couples TRBV10-3 to TRBJ2-5; 7 bases fit TRBD1. The CDR3 has 14 residues. Per the germline V gene, CDR1 is ENHRY and CDR2 is SYGVKD. Trimming at V came to 1 base and at J to 7 bases, leaving 6 bases not matched to a gene. The CDR3 region has the DNA TGTGCCATCAGTGAGTTGACAGGGAAGGCGACCCAGTACTTC. This encodes CAISELTGKATQYF.

The rearrangement uses TRBV2 and TRBJ1-6; tentative D call: TRBD1 (5 bases). The CDR3 is 13 amino acids. Germline V CDR1 and CDR2: SNHLY, FYNNEI. Deletions cut 10 bases from V and 8 bases from J, with 15 bases between. The CDR3 protein is CATSTVRDSPLHF. The CDR3 DNA follows: TGTGCCACCTCGACAGTAAGGGATTCACCCCTCCACTTT.

The J gene is TRBJ2-3, the V gene TRBV7-3; D remains unclear. Between the trimmed V and J ends, which lost 1 base and 4 bases, there was a span of 9 bases. The CDR3 runs to 14 residues. Germline lookup yields CDR1 SGHTA and CDR2 FQGTGA. CDR3 sequence reads: CASSLSLFADTQYF. The CDR3 DNA follows: TGTGCCAGCAGCTTAAGTCTGTTCGCAGATACGCAGTATTTT. The entire variable domain, with the rest obtained from reference TRBV7-3 and TRBJ2-3, is as follows: GAGVSQTPSNKVTEKGKYVELRCDPISGHTALYWYRQSLGQGPEFLIYFQGTGAADDSGLPNDRFFAVRPEGSVSTLKIQRTERGDSAVYLCASSLSLFADTQYFGPGTRLTVL.

The rearrangement joins TRBV15 to TRBJ2-1, with D unclear. This CDR3 is built from 15 residues. CDR1 LNHNV and CDR2 YYDKDF come from the germline V gene (reference sequence). Trimming removed 2 bases from V and 5 bases from J, with 13 bases in between. CDR3 sequence: CATSRPGQSDNEQFF. The CDR3 nucleotides read TGTGCCACCAGCAGACCGGGTCAGTCGGACAATGAGCAGTTCTTC.

This chain uses TRBV5-6 with TRBJ2-7; D possibly corresponds to TRBD2 (6 bases). V was clipped by 2 bases and J by 0 bases, with 21 bases between them. From germline, CDR1 is SGHDT and CDR2 YYEEEE. The CDR3 loop spans 18 amino acids. The CDR3 here is CASSLAPGLKIPSYEQYV. The CDR3 DNA follows: TGTGCCAGCAGCTTAGCCCCGGGACTGAAAATTCCCTCCTACGAGCAGTACGTC.

The chain couples TRBV5-1 to TRBJ1-1, with 8 positions matching TRBD1. V shed 3 bases and J 0 bases; nucleotides not matched to a gene: 10. Per the germline V gene, CDR1 is SGHRS and CDR2 is YFSETQ. The CDR3 is made up of 17 amino acids. The CDR3 reads CASSWDGQGTMNTEAFF. Written as DNA, the CDR3 is TGCGCCAGCAGCTGGGACGGACAGGGAACGATGAACACTGAAGCTTTCTTT.

J is TRBJ2-7 and V is TRBV6-6; 9 positions agree with TRBD2. The CDR3 runs to 15 residues. Unmatched junction bases numbered 11, after V lost 5 bases and J lost 6 bases. Germline-derived CDR1 and CDR2 are MNHNY and SVGAGI (reference sequence). The CDR3, as DNA: TGTGCCAGCAGTCGAAGGCGCGGGGGGGACGCCGAGCAGTACGTC. Residues: CASSRRRGGDAEQYV.

This sequence joins TRBV19 and TRBJ2-2, with unresolved D. Germline assignment: CDR1 LNHDA and CDR2 SQIVND (reference sequence). V dropped 6 bases and J dropped 7 bases, with 12 bases sitting between them. CDR3 length: 13 residues. The CDR3 protein is CASSVTVNGELFF. CDR3 DNA sequence: TGTGCCAGTAGCGTTACAGTTAACGGGGAGCTGTTTTTT.

This clone appeared a single time. This sequence joins TRBV19 and TRBJ2-5, with D uncertain. The length of the CDR3 is 13 residues. Trimming stripped 4 bases from V and 2 bases from J, with 8 bases between. Per germline, CDR1 LNHDA and CDR2 SQIVND (reference sequence). The CDR3: CASSRSEQETQYF. The CDR3 DNA is TGTGCCAGTAGTAGGTCAGAACAAGAGACCCAGTACTTC.

The CDR3 DNA sequence: TGCGCCAGCAGCTATGGACTAGCGGGGGGCAAGATGGAGACCCAGTACTTC. Its translation is CASSYGLAGGKMETQYF. The chain recombines TRBV5-1 with TRBJ2-5; 14 positions agree with TRBD2. This CDR3 has 17 residues. The V gene end was trimmed by 3 bases and the J gene end by 5 bases; junction bases not matched to a gene: 9. Per germline, CDR1 SGHRS and CDR2 YFSETQ.